This T cell receptor (beta chain) originates from a study of human T cells and chemical hapten exposure. The overall study: Skin of the upper inner arm, roughly 2 cm by roughly 2 cm, received 2% DPC for sensitization.

As processed by the authors: Samples ranged from about 23,224 to 700,000 TCRs, with a median of 95,638. Each CDR3 protein gets one entry after TCRdb re-called the RACE reads with MiXCR. Clone size and V and J calls follow TCRdb, not the original study. This table holds 84,000 or so distinct CDR3 sequences, more than 9% found once. This clonotype appeared many times. CDR3 size: 16 residues. Germline V gives CDR1 SGHTA, CDR2 FQGNSA. Unmatched junction bases numbered 0, after V lost 1 base and J lost 4 bases. As to time point: patch test 1, 2 weeks after DPC sensitization. Treatment specified: therapeutic diphenylcyclopropenone sensitization with weekly scalp DPC. Sample donors consisted of patients with alopecia, aged 18 to 70 years, who were suitable for DPC.

The TCR comes from a man in his forties with alopecia areata. Some clones in this sample may be carry-over from other donors' samples. This chain uses TRBV7-2 with TRBJ2-3; 15 bases align to TRBD2. The sample was whole blood, taken in connection with sensitization to the hapten diphenylcyclopropenone (DPC). For the CDR3, the DNA is TGTGCCAGCAGCTTAGGGACTAGCGGGAGGGCAGATACGCAGTATTTT. Amino acid sequence: CASSLGTSGRADTQYF.